The clone carrying this TCR beta chain was picked up many times. Antigen unknown. Trimming left V 4 bases short and J 8 bases short, with 21 bases between. This CDR3 has 15 amino acids. CDR1 and CDR2 from the germline V gene are DFQATT and SNEGSKA (reference sequence). The data are from a study of identical twins. Findings and caveats of the study: Weaker excess twin sharing was seen among beta out-of-frame sequences.

TCRdb redid the calling of the 5' RACE reads with MiXCR, one entry per CDR3 protein. This sample yields hundreds of thousands of distinct CDR3 sequences, of which roughly 12% are seen a single time; roughly 7% belongs to the top ten. These same data were also listed under a study on yellow fever vaccine responses in identical twins. This second report adds: Each twin's T cell response to the vaccine was reported to look partly convergent and partly personalized.

The clonotype comes from a woman between 18 and 29 years old in good health. Sequenced: CD8+ T cells sorted from blood. V gene TRBV20-1 combines with J gene TRBJ2-1; D is possibly TRBD2 (6 bases). CDR3 DNA sequence: TGCAGTGCTATTCCGGCTCTAGCGAAATGGGATGAGCAGTTCTTC. It specifies CSAIPALAKWDEQFF.